This TCR beta chain is from a study of chemoradiotherapy in HPV16-positive cancers. The assay was immunoSEQ multiplex PCR, and TCRdb's table has in-frame clones only and misses some. The table includes about 12,000 clones, 76% detected once. Study observations and caveats: Better recurrence-free survival went with HPV-responsive T-cell expansion in HPV16-positive patients. Non-HPV-specific T cells did not expand in tumors during treatment, whereas candidate HPV-specific clones and E7-related motifs did. Functional assays defining HPV-specific T cells used only two HPV16-positive patients.

This CDR3 is 19 amino acids long. V dropped 2 bases and J dropped 7; count of bases not matched to a gene: 17. Germline V gene sequence: CDR1 MGHRA, CDR2 YSYEKL. Samples were taken several times over chemoradiotherapy. This clone came up once. No antigen is known for it. J is TRBJ1-6 and V is TRBV4-1, with 7 bases lining up with TRBD1. Collection took place from a patient who underwent chemoradiotherapy. This receptor was obtained from a human donor with HPV-associated anogenital cancer. The CDR3 protein is CASSQTELSGGQRNSPLHF. CDR3 DNA sequence: TGCGCCAGCAGCCAAACCGAACTATCGGGGGGACAGAGGAATTCACCCCTCCACTTT.